The subject of this entry is one TCR beta chain. Its antigen is not known. Patients with autoimmune history or systemic immunosuppression were excluded. Only in-frame clones appear in the TCRdb table, and some are missing; sequencing was by immunoSEQ multiplex PCR. Counted here are 15,000 to 20,000 clones, roughly 84% occurring once; the ten biggest clones make up over 30%. This sample is part of a study of OX40 agonist ivuxolimab in advanced cancers. Study-wide findings and caveats: The expanded peripheral T cells' antigen specificity was not determined. Clones of CD4+ and CD8+ blood T cells grew by week 6 at doses of 0.1 to 3.0 mg/kg.

The CDR3 loop spans 15 amino acids. CDR1 SGHRS and CDR2 YFSETQ come from the germline V gene. V was trimmed by 0 bases and J by 4 bases, leaving 8 bases between them. This material consisted of CD4+ or CD8+ T cells sorted from blood, taken in a trial of the OX40 agonist ivuxolimab. The origin of this receptor is an adult with an advanced solid tumor such as melanoma, head and neck, liver or kidney cancer. V gene TRBV5-1 combines with J gene TRBJ2-6; D is undetermined. CDR3 nucleotide sequence: TGCGCCAGCAGCTTGGTCACATCCGGGGCCAACGTCCTGACTTTC. Translation gives CASSLVTSGANVLTF.